This T cell receptor beta chain was sequenced for a study of beta chain features in type 1 diabetes. Of the isolated RNA, all was reverse transcribed, and so the sequenced material was expressed TCRB transcripts. This table comes from immunoSEQ multiplex PCR, and its TCRdb copy is limited to in-frame clones, with some not included. The repertoire holds some 150,000 clones, with approximately 10% as singletons. The trim removed 2 bases at V and 11 bases at J, leaving 15 bases unmatched. The CDR3 sequence is 17 residues long. Germline CDR1 is SGDLS and CDR2 is YYNGEE. The clonotype comes from a middle-aged woman in good health. The chain combines TRBV9 with TRBJ2-1; 11 bases align to TRBD2. What was sequenced was central memory CD4+ T cells from blood. In DNA, the CDR3 is TGTGCCAGCAGCGTCCCCGTTGGACTAGCGGGTCCAATGAAGCAGTTCTTC. Translating it yields CASSVPVGLAGPMKQFF. The full variable domain, with the rest looked up from reference TRBV9 and TRBJ2-1, is DSGVTQTPKHLITATGQRVTLRCSPRSGDLSVYWYQQSLDQGLQFLIQYYNGEERAKGNILERFSAQQFPDLHSELNLSSLELGDSALYFCASSVPVGLAGPMKQFFGPGTRLTVL.